The sequence of this TCR beta chain was determined in a study of T cell responses to AZD1222 COVID-19 vaccine. General observations from the study: Recipients of two AZD1222 doses showed rising Spike-specific TCR breadth and depth. Dominant CD4 TCR responses targeted spike regions 160-218 and 743-854. Among spike-specific TCRs, nearly half reportedly target unmutated variant regions.

A remark on this clone: Its antigen is unknown.

Measured with immunoSEQ multiplex PCR; TCRdb has only the in-frame clones, and not every one. The sample records around 110,000 clones, more than 75% being singletons. The TCR originated in an adult in good health. Sample: peripheral blood, taken on day 0 of AZD1222 vaccination.

The CDR3 region is CATSRALGLGETQYF. The CDR3 DNA follows: TGTGCCACCAGCAGAGCCCTCGGCCTGGGAGAGACCCAGTACTTC. This chain uses TRBV15 with TRBJ2-5; D not resolved. This CDR3 comprises 15 residues. Germline V CDR1 and CDR2: LNHNV, YYDKDF (reference sequence). With 1 base removed from V and 4 bases from J, the gap between germline ends came to 13 bases.